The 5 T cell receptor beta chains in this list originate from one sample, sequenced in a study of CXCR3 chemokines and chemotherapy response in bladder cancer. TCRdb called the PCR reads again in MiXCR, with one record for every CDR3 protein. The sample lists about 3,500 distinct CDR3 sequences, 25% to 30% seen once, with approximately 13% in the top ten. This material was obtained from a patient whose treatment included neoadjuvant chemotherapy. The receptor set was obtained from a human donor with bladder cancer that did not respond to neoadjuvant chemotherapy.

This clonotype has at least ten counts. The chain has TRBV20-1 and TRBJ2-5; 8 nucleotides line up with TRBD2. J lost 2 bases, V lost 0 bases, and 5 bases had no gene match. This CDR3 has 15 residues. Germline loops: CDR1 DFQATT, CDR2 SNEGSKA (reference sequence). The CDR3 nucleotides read TGCAGTGCTAGAGATCGGGCGGGGGGACAAGAGACCCAGTACTTC. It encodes CSARDRAGGQETQYF.

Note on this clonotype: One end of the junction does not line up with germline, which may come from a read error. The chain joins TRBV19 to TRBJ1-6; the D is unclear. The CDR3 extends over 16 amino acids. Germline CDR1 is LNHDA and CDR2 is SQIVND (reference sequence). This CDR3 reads CAHIPPGMGNNSPHHF. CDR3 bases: TGTGCCCATATACCGCCGGGGATGGGCAATAATTCACCCCACCACTTT.

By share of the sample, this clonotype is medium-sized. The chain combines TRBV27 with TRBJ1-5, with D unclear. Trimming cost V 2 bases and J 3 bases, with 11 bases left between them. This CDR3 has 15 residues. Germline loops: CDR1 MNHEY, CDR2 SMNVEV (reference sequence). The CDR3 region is CASSLGSGFNQPQHF. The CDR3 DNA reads TGTGCCAGCAGTTTAGGCTCGGGTTTCAATCAGCCCCAGCATTTT.

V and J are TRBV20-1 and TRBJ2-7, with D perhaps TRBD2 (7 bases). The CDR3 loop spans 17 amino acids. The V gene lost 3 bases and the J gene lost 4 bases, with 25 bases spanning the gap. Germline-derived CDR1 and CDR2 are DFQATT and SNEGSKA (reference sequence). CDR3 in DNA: TGCAGTGCTAGGGGTAATACCGTGGGGAGGGGGGCGTACGAGCAGTACTTC. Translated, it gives CSARGNTVGRGAYEQYF.

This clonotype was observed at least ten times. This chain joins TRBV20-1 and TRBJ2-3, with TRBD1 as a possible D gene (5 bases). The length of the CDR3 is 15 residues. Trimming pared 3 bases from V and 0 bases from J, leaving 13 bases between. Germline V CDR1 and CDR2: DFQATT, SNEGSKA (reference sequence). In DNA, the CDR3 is TGCAGTGCTAGTAAACAGGCCCATAGCACAGATACGCAGTATTTT. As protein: CSASKQAHSTDTQYF.